In its sample, the clone carrying this TCR beta chain was seen many times. Its specificity is unknown. This sample is drawn from a study of CD8 T cells in ankylosing spondylitis. The study, taken as a whole, reports: For ankylosing spondylitis blood, a TCR beta motif of fewer than 10 highly homologous variants appeared characteristic.

CDR3 length equals 15 residues. Trimming took 4 bases from V and 4 from J; bases not matched to a gene: 9. TCRdb processed the 5' RACE reads anew with MiXCR; each CDR3 protein has one entry. Of tens of thousands of distinct CDR3 sequences listed, around 8.5% are singletons. What was sequenced was blood, either unsorted or a sorted T cell fraction (not recorded which). The chain recombines TRBV12-3 or TRBV12-4 with TRBJ2-5, with 7 bases that match TRBD1. This clonotype was obtained from a male donor with ankylosing spondylitis. The chain's CDR3 is CASSSEAGGIETQYF. The CDR3, as DNA: TGTGCCAGCAGTTCGGAGGCAGGGGGTATAGAGACCCAGTACTTC.